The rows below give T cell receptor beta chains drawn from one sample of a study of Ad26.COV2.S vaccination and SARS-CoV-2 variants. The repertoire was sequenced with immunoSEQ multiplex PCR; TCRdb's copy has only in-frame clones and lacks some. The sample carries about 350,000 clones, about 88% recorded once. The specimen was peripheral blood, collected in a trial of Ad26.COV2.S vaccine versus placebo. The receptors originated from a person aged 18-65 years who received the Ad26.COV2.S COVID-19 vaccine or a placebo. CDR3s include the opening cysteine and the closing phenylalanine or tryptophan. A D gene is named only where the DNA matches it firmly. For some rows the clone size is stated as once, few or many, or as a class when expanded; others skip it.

CDR3: CATSRVGVGNTIYF
DNA: TGTGCCACCAGCAGAGTAGGCGTTGGAAACACCATATATTTT
size: once
D: .
J: TRBJ1-3
V: TRBV15

CDR3: CASKTPSREGGNEQFF
DNA: TGTGCCAGCAAAACTCCGTCCCGGGAGGGCGGCAATGAGCAGTTCTTC
size: .
D: TRBD2
J: TRBJ2-1
V: TRBV28

CDR3: CASSQDPSDVHGAHEQYF
DNA: TGTGCCAGCAGCCAAGACCCCTCCGATGTCCACGGCGCCCACGAGCAGTACTTC
size: .
D: .
J: TRBJ2-7
V: TRBV3-1/TRBV3-2

CDR3: CASSRGFWSGANVLTF
DNA: TGTGCCAGCAGTCGGGGGTTCTGGTCTGGGGCCAACGTCCTGACTTTC
size: .
D: .
J: TRBJ2-6
V: TRBV27

CDR3: CASSQDTSLYEQYF
DNA: TGCGCCAGCAGCCAAGATACTAGCTTGTACGAGCAGTACTTC
size: .
D: .
J: TRBJ2-7
V: TRBV4-3

CDR3: CASSLLDNTEAFF
DNA: TGTGCCAGCAGTTTGCTGGATAACACTGAAGCTTTCTTT
size: .
D: .
J: TRBJ1-1
V: TRBV12-3/TRBV12-4

CDR3: CASSTGQGSGYTF
DNA: TGCGCCAGCAGCACGGGACAGGGGAGCGGCTACACCTTC
size: .
D: TRBD1
J: TRBJ1-2
V: TRBV5-1

CDR3: CASSSPGQATNEQFF
DNA: TGTGCCAGCAGTTCACCGGGACAGGCAACCAATGAGCAGTTCTTC
size: .
D: TRBD1
J: TRBJ2-1
V: TRBV6-2/TRBV6-3

CDR3: CASSVGDGGAHTGELFF
DNA: TGTGCCAGCAGCGTAGGTGACGGGGGGGCCCACACCGGGGAGCTGTTTTTT
size: .
D: TRBD2
J: TRBJ2-2
V: TRBV9

CDR3: CASSYGTGGNEKLFF
DNA: TGTGCCAGCAGTTACGGGACAGGAGGGAATGAAAAACTGTTTTTT
size: once
D: TRBD1
J: TRBJ1-4
V: TRBV6-2/TRBV6-3

CDR3: CASTIPGASYGYTF
DNA: TGTGCCAGCACCATTCCTGGTGCAAGCTATGGCTACACCTTC
size: .
D: .
J: TRBJ1-2
V: TRBV9

CDR3: CASSSGSGQETQYF
DNA: TGTGCCAGCAGTTCTGGGTCAGGGCAAGAGACCCAGTACTTC
size: .
D: .
J: TRBJ2-5
V: TRBV6-5

CDR3: CAWSGGNRGNTIYF
DNA: TGTGCCTGGAGCGGGGGGAATCGTGGAAACACCATATATTTT
size: .
D: .
J: TRBJ1-3
V: TRBV30

CDR3: CASALVSGDYNEQFF
DNA: TGTGCCAGCGCCCTGGTGAGCGGGGATTACAATGAGCAGTTCTTC
size: .
D: TRBD2
J: TRBJ2-1
V: TRBV28

CDR3: CASSLARTAQETQYF
DNA: TGCGCCAGCAGCTTGGCCAGGACAGCTCAAGAGACCCAGTACTTC
size: .
D: .
J: TRBJ2-5
V: TRBV5-1

CDR3: CASSKVGNLWRGGNEQFF
DNA: TGTGCCAGCAGCAAAGTGGGAAACCTCTGGAGGGGAGGAAATGAGCAGTTCTTC
size: .
D: .
J: TRBJ2-1
V: TRBV21-1

CDR3: CASSFRTSYEQYF
DNA: TGTGCCAGCAGTTTTAGGACATCTTACGAGCAGTACTTC
size: .
D: .
J: TRBJ2-7
V: TRBV6-2/TRBV6-3